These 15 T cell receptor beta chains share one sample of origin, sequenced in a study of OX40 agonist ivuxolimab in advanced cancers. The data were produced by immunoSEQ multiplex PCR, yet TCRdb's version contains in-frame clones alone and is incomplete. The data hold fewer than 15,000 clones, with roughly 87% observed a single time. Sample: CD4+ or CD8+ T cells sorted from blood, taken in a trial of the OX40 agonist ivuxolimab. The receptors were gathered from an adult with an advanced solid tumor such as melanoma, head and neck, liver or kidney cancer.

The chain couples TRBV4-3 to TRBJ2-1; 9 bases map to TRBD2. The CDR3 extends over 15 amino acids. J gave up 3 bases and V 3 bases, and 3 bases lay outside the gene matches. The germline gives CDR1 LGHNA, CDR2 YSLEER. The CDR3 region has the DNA TGCGCCAGCAGCCATTCTAGCGGGGACTACAATGAGCAGTTCTTC. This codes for CASSHSSGDYNEQFF.

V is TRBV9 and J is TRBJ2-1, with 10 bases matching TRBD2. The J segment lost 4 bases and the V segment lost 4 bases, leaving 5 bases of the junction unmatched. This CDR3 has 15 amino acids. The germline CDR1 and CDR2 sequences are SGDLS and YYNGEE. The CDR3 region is CASSTTSGEYNEQFF. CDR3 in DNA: TGTGCCAGCAGCACTACTAGCGGGGAGTACAATGAGCAGTTCTTC.

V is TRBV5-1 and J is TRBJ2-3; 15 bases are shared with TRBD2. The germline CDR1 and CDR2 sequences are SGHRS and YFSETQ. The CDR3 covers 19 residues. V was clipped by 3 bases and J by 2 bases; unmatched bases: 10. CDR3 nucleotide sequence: TGCGCCAGCAGCTGGTCCGGGACTAGCGGGGGGCATTCCACAGATACGCAGTATTTT. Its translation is CASSWSGTSGGHSTDTQYF.

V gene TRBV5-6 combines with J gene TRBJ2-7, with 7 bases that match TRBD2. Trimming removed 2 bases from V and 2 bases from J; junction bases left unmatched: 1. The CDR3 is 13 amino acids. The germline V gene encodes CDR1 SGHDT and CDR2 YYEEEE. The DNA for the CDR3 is TGTGCCAGCAGCTTTGGGACTACCTACGAGCAGTACTTC. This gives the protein CASSFGTTYEQYF.

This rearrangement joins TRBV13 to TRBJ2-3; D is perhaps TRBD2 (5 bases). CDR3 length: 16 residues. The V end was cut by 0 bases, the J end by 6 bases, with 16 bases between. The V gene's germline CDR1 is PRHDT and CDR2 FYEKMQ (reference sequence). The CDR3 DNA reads TGTGCCAGCAGCTTAGGCCGGGCCTTAGGCGGGGATACGCAGTATTTT. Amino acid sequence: CASSLGRALGGDTQYF.

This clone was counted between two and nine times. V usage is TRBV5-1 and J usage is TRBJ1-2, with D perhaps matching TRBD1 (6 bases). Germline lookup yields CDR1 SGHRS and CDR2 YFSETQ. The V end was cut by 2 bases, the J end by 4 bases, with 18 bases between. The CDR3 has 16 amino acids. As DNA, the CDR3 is TGCGCCAGCAGCTTCTATCCGGGGGCCCTACGCTATGGCTACACCTTC. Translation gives CASSFYPGALRYGYTF.

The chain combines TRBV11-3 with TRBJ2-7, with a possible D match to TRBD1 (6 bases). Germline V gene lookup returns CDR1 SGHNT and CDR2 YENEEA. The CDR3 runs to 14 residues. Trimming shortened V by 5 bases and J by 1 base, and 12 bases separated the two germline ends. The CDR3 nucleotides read TGTGCCAGCAGCCCCTACGGACAGTCCTACGAGCAGTACTTC. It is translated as CASSPYGQSYEQYF.

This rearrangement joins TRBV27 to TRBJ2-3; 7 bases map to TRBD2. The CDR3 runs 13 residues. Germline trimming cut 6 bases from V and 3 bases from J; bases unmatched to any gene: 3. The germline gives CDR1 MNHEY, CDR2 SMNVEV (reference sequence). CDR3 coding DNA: TGTGCCAGCAGCTTACTAGCGACAGATACGCAGTATTTT. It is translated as CASSLLATDTQYF.

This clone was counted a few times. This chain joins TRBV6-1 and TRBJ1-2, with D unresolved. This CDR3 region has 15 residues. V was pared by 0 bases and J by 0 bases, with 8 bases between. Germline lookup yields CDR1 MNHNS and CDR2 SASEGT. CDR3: CASSEAGTANYGYTF. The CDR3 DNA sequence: TGTGCCAGCAGTGAAGCGGGAACAGCTAACTATGGCTACACCTTC.

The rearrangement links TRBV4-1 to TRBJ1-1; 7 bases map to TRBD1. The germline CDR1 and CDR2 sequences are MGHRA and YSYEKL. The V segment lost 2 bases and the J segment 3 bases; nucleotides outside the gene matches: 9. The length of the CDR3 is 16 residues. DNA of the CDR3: TGCGCCAGCAGCCAAACCTCCGGCAGGGGGGACACTGAAGCTTTCTTT. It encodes CASSQTSGRGDTEAFF.

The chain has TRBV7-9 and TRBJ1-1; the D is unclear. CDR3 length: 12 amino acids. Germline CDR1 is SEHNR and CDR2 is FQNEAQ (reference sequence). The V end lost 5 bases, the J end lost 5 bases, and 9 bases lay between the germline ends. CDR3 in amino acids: CASSPSRTEAFF. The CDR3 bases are TGTGCCAGCAGCCCCTCGAGGACTGAAGCTTTCTTT.

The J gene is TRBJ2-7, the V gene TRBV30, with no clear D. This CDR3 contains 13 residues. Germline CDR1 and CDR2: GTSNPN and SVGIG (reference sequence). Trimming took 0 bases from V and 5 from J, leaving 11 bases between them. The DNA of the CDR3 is TGTGCCTGGAGTGTTTTAGGGTTTGACGAGCAGTACTTC. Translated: CAWSVLGFDEQYF.

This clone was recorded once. In DNA, the CDR3 is TGCAGCGTTGAATTAAGGGTGGGTGGCTACACCTTC. It yields the protein CSVELRVGGYTF. V is TRBV29-1 and J is TRBJ1-2, with no clear D. The length of the CDR3 is 12 residues. V was trimmed by 2 bases and J by 7 bases, leaving 11 bases between them. The germline V gene has CDR1 SQVTM and CDR2 ANQGSEA. The full variable domain, in which reference TRBV29-1 and TRBJ1-2 provide the parts outside the CDR3, is SAVISQKPSRDICQRGTSLTIQCQVDSQVTMMFWYRQQPGQSLTLIATANQGSEATYESGFVIDKFPISRPNLTFSTLTVSNMSPEDSSIYLCSVELRVGGYTFGSGTRLTVV.

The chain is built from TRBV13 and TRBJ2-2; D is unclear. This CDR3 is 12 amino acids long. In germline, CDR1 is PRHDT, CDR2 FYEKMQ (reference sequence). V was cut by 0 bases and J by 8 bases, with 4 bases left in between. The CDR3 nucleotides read TGTGCCAGCAGCTTAGGGGTTGGGGAGCTGTTTTTT. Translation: CASSLGVGELFF.

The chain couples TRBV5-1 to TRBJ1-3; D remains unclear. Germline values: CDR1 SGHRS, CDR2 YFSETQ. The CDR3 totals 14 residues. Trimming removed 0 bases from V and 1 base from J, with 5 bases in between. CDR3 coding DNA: TGCGCCAGCAGCTTGGTGGGGTCTGGAAACACCATATATTTT. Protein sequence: CASSLVGSGNTIYF.